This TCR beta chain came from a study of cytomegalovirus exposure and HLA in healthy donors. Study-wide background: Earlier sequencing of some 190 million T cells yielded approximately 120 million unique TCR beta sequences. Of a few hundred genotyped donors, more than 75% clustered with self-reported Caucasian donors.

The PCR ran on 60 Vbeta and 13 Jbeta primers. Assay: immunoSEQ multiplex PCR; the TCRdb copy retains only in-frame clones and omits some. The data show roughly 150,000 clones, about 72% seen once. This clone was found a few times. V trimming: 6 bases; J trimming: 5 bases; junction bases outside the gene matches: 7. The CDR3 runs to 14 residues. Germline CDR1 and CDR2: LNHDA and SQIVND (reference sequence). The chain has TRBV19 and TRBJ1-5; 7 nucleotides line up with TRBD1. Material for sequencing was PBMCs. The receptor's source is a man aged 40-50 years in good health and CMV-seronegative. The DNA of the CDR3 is TGTGCCAGTAGCGTTACAGGGGTTCATCAGCCCCAGCATTTT. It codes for CASSVTGVHQPQHF.